The present TCR beta chain was sequenced within a study of blood T cell repertoires in COVID-19. Study as a whole: Cohort 3 recovery required two negative PCRs, clearance, or symptom resolution. PBMCs, B-cell-depleted T cells, or T cells provided the cDNA or gDNA that made up the material.

Across 24 US areas, participants ranged in age from roughly 18 to 95 years. V lost 5 bases, J lost 1 base, and 8 bases lay in between. Germline CDR1 SNHLY, CDR2 FYNNEI. This CDR3 is 13 amino acids long. As handled by the study authors: Amplified reference gene primers provided the basis for estimating nucleated cell counts. Clones were read by immunoSEQ multiplex PCR, and TCRdb kept only the in-frame ones, dropping some. Clone size and V and J calls were adopted from that table, with D and trimming inferred from the DNA. The sample contains 200,000 to 250,000 clones, 70% to 90% of which appear only once.

The receptor comes from a woman aged 50 to 65 in a cohort exposed to, infected with or recovered from COVID-19 (not recorded which). The V gene is TRBV2, the J gene TRBJ1-1, with D unresolved. The sequencing sample was made of PBMCs or T cells enriched from blood (not recorded which). For the CDR3, the DNA is TGTGCCAGCAGTTTGCACACGAACACTGAAGCTTTCTTT. Translation: CASSLHTNTEAFF.